Listed below are T cell receptor beta chains from one sample, sequenced in a study of cytomegalovirus exposure and HLA in healthy donors. The repertoire was sequenced with immunoSEQ multiplex PCR; TCRdb's copy has only in-frame clones and lacks some. The sample consists of over 150,000 clones, about 85% of them appearing once. Material: PBMCs. These receptors originate from a boy aged 2 to 9 in good health and CMV-seronegative. Each CDR3 is given with its conserved first and last residue. The D gene is left open where the match is weak. Not every row has a clone size; where given, it reads once, few, many or a size class.

D	size	V	J	DNA	CDR3
.	once	TRBV5-1	TRBJ2-5	TGCGCCAGCAGCCTACAGGGAAGCATTGGAGAGACCCAGTACTTC	CASSLQGSIGETQYF
TRBD2	.	TRBV7-3	TRBJ2-1	TGTGCCAGCAGCACCGGACTAGCGGGATTCAATGAGCAGTTCTTC	CASSTGLAGFNEQFF
.	.	TRBV5-1	TRBJ1-2	TGCGCCAGCAGCCCGGGCTCGGGGGGCGTTGGCTACACCTTC	CASSPGSGGVGYTF
.	.	TRBV4-1	TRBJ1-2	TGCGCCAGCAGCCCCCACCTGACAGTTTACCGTGGCTACACCTTC	CASSPHLTVYRGYTF
TRBD2	.	TRBV5-1	TRBJ2-1	TGCGCCAGCAGCTTGGCCGAGACTAGCGGTTCCTACAATGAGCAGTTCTTC	CASSLAETSGSYNEQFF
TRBD2	few	TRBV11-3	TRBJ2-2	TGTGCCAGCAGCTCTAGCGGGAACACCGGGGAGCTGTTTTTT	CASSSSGNTGELFF
.	.	TRBV19	TRBJ2-1	TGTGCCAGTAGTATCCTCCTGACTAGCTCCTACAATGAGCAGTTCTTC	CASSILLTSSYNEQFF
TRBD1	.	TRBV30	TRBJ1-2	TGTGCCTGGAGACCCGGGACCGACTGGGGGACAGGGTCTATCTATGGCTACACCTTC	CAWRPGTDWGTGSIYGYTF
TRBD1	.	TRBV6-1	TRBJ1-2	TGTGCCAGCAGTCTACAACTACAGGGGACCTATGGCTACACCTTC	CASSLQLQGTYGYTF
.	.	TRBV28	TRBJ2-1	TGTGCCAGCAGACAGGGGACCCTCGCAGCGGGTGAGCAGTTCTTC	CASRQGTLAAGEQFF
.	.	TRBV5-1	TRBJ1-2	TGCGCCAGCAGCACCTACAGGGACGGCTATGGCTACACCTTC	CASSTYRDGYGYTF
.	.	TRBV29-1	TRBJ2-1	TGCAGCGCCGAGTACAGGGTCCTCAACAATGAGCAGTTCTTC	CSAEYRVLNNEQFF
TRBD2	.	TRBV6-5	TRBJ2-3	TGTGCCAGCAGTTTAAGACTAGCGGGAGTCACAGATACGCAGTATTTT	CASSLRLAGVTDTQYF
.	once	TRBV18	TRBJ1-6	TGTGCCAGCTCACCATCACAAGATTCACCCCTCCACTTT	CASSPSQDSPLHF
TRBD2	.	TRBV29-1	TRBJ2-7	TGCAGCGTTGTAGCGGGAGGAAGAAACTACGAGCAGTACTTC	CSVVAGGRNYEQYF
TRBD2	.	TRBV28	TRBJ2-1	TGTGCCAGCAGTTTATGGGGCGGGAGGGCCTACAATGAGCAGTTCTTC	CASSLWGGRAYNEQFF
TRBD1	once	TRBV2	TRBJ1-4	TGTGCCAGCAGTGATGGGACAGGAACGACTAATGAAAAACTGTTTTTT	CASSDGTGTTNEKLFF
.	.	TRBV27	TRBJ2-5	TGTGCCAGCAGTTTTTTGGGGGCCCAAGAGACCCAGTACTTC	CASSFLGAQETQYF
TRBD2	.	TRBV7-6	TRBJ2-3	TGTGCCAGCAGCTCGCGGACTAGCGGGGGGGCAGCAGATACGCAGTATTTT	CASSSRTSGGAADTQYF
.	once	TRBV28	TRBJ2-6	TGTGCCAGCAGGCGAGGTTGGCCTTCTGGGGCCAACGTCCTGACTTTC	CASRRGWPSGANVLTF
TRBD1	.	TRBV25-1	TRBJ1-1	TGTGCCAGCAGTAAACCGGGACAGGGCGCCACTGAAGCTTTCTTT	CASSKPGQGATEAFF
TRBD2	.	TRBV25-1	TRBJ2-3	TGTGCCAGCAGTGATCCACTAGCGGATCACACAGATACGCAGTATTTT	CASSDPLADHTDTQYF
.	.	TRBV5-8	TRBJ2-1	TGTGCCAGCAGCTTCGGTCTATACAATGAGCAGTTCTTC	CASSFGLYNEQFF
TRBD2	once	TRBV28	TRBJ2-3	TGTGCCAACAGTGTCCAGCTGGCGGGAGGTCTTCATACGCAGTATTTT	CANSVQLAGGLHTQYF
TRBD1	.	TRBV10-1	TRBJ2-7	TGCGCCAGCAGCCTGGACAGGGGAGTTACCGAGCAGTACTTC	CASSLDRGVTEQYF
TRBD1	.	TRBV2	TRBJ1-5	TGTGCCAGCAGCGGGGACAGGGGACGGGATCAGCCCCAGCATTTT	CASSGDRGRDQPQHF
TRBD1	once	TRBV15	TRBJ2-3	TGTGCCACCAGCAGAGGACAGGGGGACGGGCGTACGCAGTATTTT	CATSRGQGDGRTQYF
.	.	TRBV10-3	TRBJ1-1	TGTGCCATCAGTGAGGTGGCAGTTGGGAACACTGAAGCTTTCTTT	CAISEVAVGNTEAFF